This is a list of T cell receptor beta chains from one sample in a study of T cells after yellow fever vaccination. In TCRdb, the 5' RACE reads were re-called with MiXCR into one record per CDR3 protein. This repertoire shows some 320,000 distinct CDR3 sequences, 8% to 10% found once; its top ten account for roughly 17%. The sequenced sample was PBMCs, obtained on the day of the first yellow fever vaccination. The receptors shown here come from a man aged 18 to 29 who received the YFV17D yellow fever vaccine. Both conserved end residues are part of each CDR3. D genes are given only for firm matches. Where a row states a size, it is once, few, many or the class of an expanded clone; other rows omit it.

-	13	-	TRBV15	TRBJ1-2	CATSRAGERGYTF	TGTGCCACCAGCAGAGCAGGGGAGAGGGGCTACACCTTC
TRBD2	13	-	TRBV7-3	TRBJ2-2	CASSSGLGGELFF	TGTGCCAGCAGCTCGGGACTAGGGGGGGAGCTGTTTTTT
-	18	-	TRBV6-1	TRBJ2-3	CASSAYFPSPTGTDTQYF	TGTGCCAGCAGTGCCTACTTTCCTTCTCCCACGGGCACAGATACGCAGTATTTT
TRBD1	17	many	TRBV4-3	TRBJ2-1	CASSQALGTGSYNEQFF	TGCGCCAGCAGCCAAGCCCTGGGGACAGGGTCCTACAATGAGCAGTTCTTC
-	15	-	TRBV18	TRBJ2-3	CASSPMRLEMGTQYF	TGTGCCAGCTCACCCATGCGCCTTGAGATGGGTACGCAGTATTTT
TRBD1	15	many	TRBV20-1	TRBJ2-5	CSATPQGVTWETQYF	TGCAGTGCGACCCCCCAGGGGGTGACGTGGGAGACCCAGTACTTC
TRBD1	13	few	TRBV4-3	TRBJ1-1	CASRNRGSTEAFF	TGCGCCAGCAGAAACAGGGGAAGCACTGAAGCTTTCTTT
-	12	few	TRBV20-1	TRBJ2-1	CSVRSGDNEQFF	TGCAGTGTCCGTTCGGGAGACAATGAGCAGTTCTTC
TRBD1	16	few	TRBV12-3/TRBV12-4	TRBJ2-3	CASSLGTGYQSDTQYF	TGTGCCAGCAGTTTAGGGACAGGGTACCAGTCAGATACGCAGTATTTT
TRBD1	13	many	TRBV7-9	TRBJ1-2	CASSFGQGHGYTF	TGTGCCAGCAGCTTTGGACAGGGCCATGGCTACACCTTC
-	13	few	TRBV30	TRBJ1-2	CAWSGGAFYGYTF	TGTGCCTGGAGTGGAGGAGCCTTCTATGGCTACACCTTC
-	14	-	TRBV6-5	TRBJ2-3	CASSYSDWRDTQYF	TGTGCCAGCAGTTACAGTGATTGGAGGGATACGCAGTATTTT
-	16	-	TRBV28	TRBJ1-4	CASSLVQAGKNEKLFF	TGTGCCAGCAGTTTAGTACAGGCCGGAAAGAATGAAAAACTGTTTTTT
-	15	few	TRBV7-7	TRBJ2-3	CASSLGGLNTDTQYF	TGTGCCAGCAGCTTAGGAGGACTAAACACAGATACGCAGTATTTT
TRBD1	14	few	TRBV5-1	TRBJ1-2	CASSPEGTGEGYTF	TGCGCCAGCAGCCCGGAAGGGACAGGGGAAGGCTACACCTTC
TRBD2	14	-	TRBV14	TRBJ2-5	CASSLGLTKETQYF	TGTGCCAGCAGCCTGGGACTAACAAAAGAGACCCAGTACTTC
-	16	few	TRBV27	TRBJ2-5	CASSLSRHPFQETQYF	TGTGCCAGCAGTTTATCAAGACACCCCTTCCAAGAGACCCAGTACTTC
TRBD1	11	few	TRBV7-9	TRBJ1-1	CASSPDRNAFF	TGTGCCAGCAGCCCGGACAGGAATGCTTTCTTT
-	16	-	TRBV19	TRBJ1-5	CASSTDEGGSNQPQHF	TGTGCCAGTAGTACCGACGAAGGGGGGAGCAATCAGCCCCAGCATTTT
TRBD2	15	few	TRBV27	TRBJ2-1	CASSPWSGGFGEQFF	TGTGCCAGCAGTCCATGGAGCGGGGGGTTTGGTGAGCAGTTCTTC
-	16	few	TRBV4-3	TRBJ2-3	CASSQDSGSYTDTQYF	TGCGCCAGCAGCCAAGATAGCGGTTCCTACACAGATACGCAGTATTTT
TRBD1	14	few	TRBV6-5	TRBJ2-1	CASSYQGQGNEQFF	TGTGCCAGCAGTTATCAGGGACAGGGGAATGAGCAGTTCTTC
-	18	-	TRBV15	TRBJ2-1	CATSRDDSRAFSYNEQFF	TGTGCCACCAGCAGAGATGACTCCAGGGCCTTTAGCTACAATGAGCAGTTCTTC
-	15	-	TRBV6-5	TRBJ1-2	CASSYGVIPNYGYTF	TGTGCCAGCAGTTACGGGGTTATACCAAACTATGGCTACACCTTC
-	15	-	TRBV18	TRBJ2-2	CASSRANEDTGELFF	TGTGCCAGCTCACGTGCGAATGAGGACACCGGGGAGCTGTTTTTT
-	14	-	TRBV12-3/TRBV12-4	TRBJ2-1	CTSSLGVRGNEQFF	TGTACCAGCAGTTTGGGAGTTAGGGGCAATGAGCAGTTCTTC
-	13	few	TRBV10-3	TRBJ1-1	CAISETVNTEAFF	TGTGCCATCAGTGAGACGGTGAACACTGAAGCTTTCTTT
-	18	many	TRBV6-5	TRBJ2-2	CASRGSSGADAYTGELFF	TGTGCCAGCAGGGGGAGTTCGGGGGCGGATGCTTACACCGGGGAGCTGTTTTTT
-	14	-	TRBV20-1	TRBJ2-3	CSALLGGALDTQYF	TGCAGTGCTCTATTGGGGGGGGCCTTGGATACGCAGTATTTT
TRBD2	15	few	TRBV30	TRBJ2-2	CAWRGLGGGGGELFF	TGTGCCTGGAGGGGACTTGGCGGGGGAGGCGGGGAGCTGTTTTTT
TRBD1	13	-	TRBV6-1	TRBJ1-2	CASRPGQDYGYTF	TGTGCCAGTCGACCGGGACAGGATTATGGCTACACCTTC
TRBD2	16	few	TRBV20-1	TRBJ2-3	CSARLPWTSGTDTQYF	TGCAGTGCTAGGCTGCCTTGGACTAGCGGAACAGATACGCAGTATTTT
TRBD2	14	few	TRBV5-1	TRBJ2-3	CASSLVSSGDTQYF	TGCGCCAGCAGCTTGGTATCTAGCGGAGATACGCAGTATTTT
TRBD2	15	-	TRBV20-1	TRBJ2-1	CSARVGGGIYNEQFF	TGCAGTGCTAGAGTTGGCGGGGGGATCTACAATGAGCAGTTCTTC
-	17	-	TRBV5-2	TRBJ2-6	CAMGPGRASSGANVLTF	TGTGCCATGGGCCCTGGACGCGCGAGCTCTGGGGCCAACGTCCTGACTTTC
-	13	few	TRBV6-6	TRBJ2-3	CASSYHTTDTQYF	TGTGCCAGCAGTTATCACACTACAGATACGCAGTATTTT
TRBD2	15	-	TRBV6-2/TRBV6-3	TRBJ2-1	CASKKRGDHYNEQFF	TGTGCCAGCAAAAAGCGGGGCGATCACTACAATGAGCAGTTCTTC
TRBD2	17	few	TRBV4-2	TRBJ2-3	CASSHTTSGDLADTQYF	TGTGCCAGCAGCCACACGACTAGCGGGGATTTAGCAGATACGCAGTATTTT
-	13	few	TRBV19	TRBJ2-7	CATSRTADHEQYF	TGTGCCACCTCCCGGACAGCAGACCACGAGCAGTACTTC
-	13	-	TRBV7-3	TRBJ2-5	CASSRVGLETQYF	TGTGCCAGCAGCCGGGTCGGATTGGAGACCCAGTACTTC
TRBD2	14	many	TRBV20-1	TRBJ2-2	CSARPSFSGRELFF	TGCAGTGCTAGACCCTCATTTAGCGGGAGGGAGCTGTTTTTT
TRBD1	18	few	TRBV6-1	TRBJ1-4	CASSRDRTIYATNEKLFF	TGTGCCAGCAGCAGGGACAGAACGATCTATGCAACTAATGAAAAACTGTTTTTT
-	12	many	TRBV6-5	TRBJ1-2	CASSYGSYGYTF	TGTGCCAGCAGTTATGGGTCTTATGGCTACACCTTC
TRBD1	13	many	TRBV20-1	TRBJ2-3	CSARTGGTDTQYF	TGCAGTGCTAGGACAGGGGGCACAGATACGCAGTATTTT
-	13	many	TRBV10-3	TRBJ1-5	CAIRGQSNQPQHF	TGTGCCATCAGAGGGCAGAGCAATCAGCCCCAGCATTTT
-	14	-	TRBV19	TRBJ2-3	CASRSGIITDTQYF	TGTGCCAGTAGATCGGGAATTATCACAGATACGCAGTATTTT
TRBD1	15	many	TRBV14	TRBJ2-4	CASSQLTGGSDIQYF	TGTGCCAGCAGCCAACTTACAGGGGGGTCGGACATTCAGTACTTC
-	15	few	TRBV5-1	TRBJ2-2	CASSLDAPQHGELFF	TGCGCCAGCAGCTTGGACGCACCGCAGCACGGGGAGCTGTTTTTT
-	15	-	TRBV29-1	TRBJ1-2	CSVPEEAGIVYGYTF	TGCAGCGTCCCCGAAGAGGCGGGGATAGTCTATGGCTACACCTTC
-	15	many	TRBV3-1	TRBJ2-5	CASSQLYGGRETQYF	TGTGCCAGCAGCCAACTGTACGGGGGCCGGGAGACCCAGTACTTC
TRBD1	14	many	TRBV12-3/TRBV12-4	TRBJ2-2	CASTWTGRPGELFF	TGTGCCAGCACCTGGACAGGGCGGCCCGGGGAGCTGTTTTTT
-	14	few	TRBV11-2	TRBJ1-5	CASSPGSSRQPQHF	TGTGCCAGCAGCCCTGGGAGCAGTCGGCAGCCCCAGCATTTT
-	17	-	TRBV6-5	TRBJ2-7	CASSYSSGGAHVVEQYF	TGTGCCAGCAGTTACTCGAGTGGGGGGGCGCATGTAGTCGAGCAGTACTTC
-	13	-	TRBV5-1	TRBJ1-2	CASSQGGAYGYTF	TGCGCCAGCAGCCAAGGGGGGGCGTATGGCTACACCTTC
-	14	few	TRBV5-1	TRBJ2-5	CASSLRGTDETQYF	TGCGCCAGCAGCCTCCGGGGCACGGACGAGACCCAGTACTTC